Listed below are T cell receptor beta chains from one sample, sequenced in a study of cytomegalovirus exposure and HLA in healthy donors. Sequenced by immunoSEQ multiplex PCR; TCRdb stores in-frame clones only, minus some. The sample carries 170,000 or so clones, 75% to 90% recorded once. Sequencing input: PBMCs. The receptors derive from a man aged 45 to 65 in good health and CMV-seronegative. Each CDR3 is given with its conserved first and last residue. A D gene is named only where the DNA matches it firmly. The size of a clone is reported for some rows only, either as once, few or many, or as a class for expanded clones.

V	D	size	J	CDR3	DNA
TRBV2	.	.	TRBJ1-6	CASIGGYRNSPLHF	TGTGCCAGCATAGGCGGCTATCGAAATTCACCCCTCCACTTT
TRBV19	TRBD1	.	TRBJ1-5	CASKRLSGTGDKVPQHF	TGTGCCAGTAAACGGTTGTCCGGGACAGGGGACAAAGTGCCCCAGCATTTT
TRBV28	.	few	TRBJ1-2	CATRPKGYGYTF	TGTGCCACACGCCCGAAGGGGTATGGCTACACCTTC
TRBV5-1	TRBD1	.	TRBJ2-7	CASSTQGVYEQYF	TGCGCCAGCAGTACTCAGGGGGTTTACGAGCAGTACTTC
TRBV4-3	TRBD1	.	TRBJ2-2	CASSQDVGGYAGELFF	TGCGCCAGCAGCCAAGATGTAGGGGGCTACGCCGGGGAGCTGTTTTTT
TRBV4-3	.	.	TRBJ1-1	CASSQDKRVNTEAFF	TGCGCCAGCAGCCAAGATAAGAGGGTAAACACTGAAGCTTTCTTT
TRBV11-2	.	.	TRBJ2-7	CASSPRGESYEQYF	TGTGCCAGCAGCCCCCGGGGAGAGTCCTACGAGCAGTACTTC
TRBV29-1	TRBD2	.	TRBJ2-7	CSVGGAGTSGRKSGPYEQYF	TGCAGCGTTGGGGGGGCCGGGACTAGCGGGAGAAAGTCCGGGCCCTACGAGCAGTACTTC
TRBV9	TRBD1	.	TRBJ2-7	CASSSDRGGRTYEQYF	TGTGCCAGCAGCTCAGACAGGGGGGGGCGGACCTACGAGCAGTACTTC
TRBV7-2	.	.	TRBJ1-2	CASSSPGGAKYGYTF	TGTGCCAGCAGCTCTCCCGGGGGGGCAAAGTATGGCTACACCTTC
TRBV5-1	.	.	TRBJ2-7	CASSLGGTVLYEQYF	TGCGCCAGCAGCTTGGGCGGGACAGTCCTTTACGAGCAGTACTTC
TRBV5-4	TRBD1	few	TRBJ1-1	CASSLEGTGGMNTEAFF	TGTGCCAGCAGCTTGGAGGGGACAGGGGGCATGAACACTGAAGCTTTCTTT
TRBV19	TRBD1	.	TRBJ1-4	CASSRGGKSEKLFF	TGTGCCAGTAGTAGAGGGGGCAAGAGTGAAAAACTGTTTTTT
TRBV29-1	TRBD1	.	TRBJ2-7	CSVAQGTGREQYF	TGCAGCGTTGCGCAGGGGACAGGGCGGGAGCAGTACTTC